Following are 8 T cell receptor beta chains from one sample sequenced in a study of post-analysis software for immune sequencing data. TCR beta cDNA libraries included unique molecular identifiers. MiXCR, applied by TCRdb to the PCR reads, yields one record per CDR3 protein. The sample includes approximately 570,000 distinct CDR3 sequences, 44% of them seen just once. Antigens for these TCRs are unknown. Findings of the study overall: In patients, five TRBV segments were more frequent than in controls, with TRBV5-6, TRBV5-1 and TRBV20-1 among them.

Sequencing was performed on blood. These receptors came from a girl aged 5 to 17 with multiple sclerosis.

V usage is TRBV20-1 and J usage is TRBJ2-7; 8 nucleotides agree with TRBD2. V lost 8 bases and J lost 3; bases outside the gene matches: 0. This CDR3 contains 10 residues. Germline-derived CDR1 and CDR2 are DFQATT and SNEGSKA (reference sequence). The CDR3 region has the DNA TGCAGTAGCGGGAGCTACGAGCAGTACTTC. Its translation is CSSGSYEQYF.

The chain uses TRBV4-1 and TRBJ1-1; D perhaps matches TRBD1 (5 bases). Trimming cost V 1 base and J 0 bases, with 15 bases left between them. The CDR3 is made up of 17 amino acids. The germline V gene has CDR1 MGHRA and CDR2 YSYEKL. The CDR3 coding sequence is TGCGCCAGCAGCCAAGGTCCCACCAGGGCACTGAACACTGAAGCTTTCTTT. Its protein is CASSQGPTRALNTEAFF.

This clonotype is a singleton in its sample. In DNA, the CDR3 is TGCGCCAGCAGGCAGGGGGCGAATCGCTATGGCTACACCTTC. This encodes CASRQGANRYGYTF. The genes are TRBV5-1 and TRBJ1-2, with TRBD1 identical over 8 bases. J gave up 4 bases and V 5 bases, and 7 bases lay outside the gene matches. The CDR3 is 14 residues long. Looked up from germline, CDR1 is SGHRS and CDR2 is YFSETQ.

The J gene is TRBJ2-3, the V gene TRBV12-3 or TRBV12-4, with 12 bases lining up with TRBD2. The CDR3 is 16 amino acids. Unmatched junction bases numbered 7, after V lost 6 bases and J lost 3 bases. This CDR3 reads CASSQRTSGKTDTQYF. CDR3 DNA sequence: TGTGCCAGCAGCCAGAGGACTAGCGGGAAGACAGATACGCAGTATTTT.

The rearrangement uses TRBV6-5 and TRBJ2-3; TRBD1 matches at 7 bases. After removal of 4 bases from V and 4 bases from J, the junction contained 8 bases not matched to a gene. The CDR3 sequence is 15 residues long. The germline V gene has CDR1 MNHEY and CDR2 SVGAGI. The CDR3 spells CASSSPGQRSDTQYF. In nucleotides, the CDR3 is TGTGCCAGCAGTTCTCCGGGACAGAGGTCAGATACGCAGTATTTT.

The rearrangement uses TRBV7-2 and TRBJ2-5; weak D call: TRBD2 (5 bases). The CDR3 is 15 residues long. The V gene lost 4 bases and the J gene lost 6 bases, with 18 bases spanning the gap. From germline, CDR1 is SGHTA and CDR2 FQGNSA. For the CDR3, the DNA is TGTGCCAGCAGCTCATCACGACTAAATCGGAAGACCCAGTACTTC. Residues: CASSSSRLNRKTQYF. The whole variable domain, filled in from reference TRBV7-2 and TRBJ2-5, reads GAGVSQSPSNKVTEKGKDVELRCDPISGHTALYWYRQSLGQGLEFLIYFQGNSAPDKSGLPSDRFSAERTGGSVSTLTIQRTQQEDSAVYLCASSSSRLNRKTQYFGPGTRLLVL.

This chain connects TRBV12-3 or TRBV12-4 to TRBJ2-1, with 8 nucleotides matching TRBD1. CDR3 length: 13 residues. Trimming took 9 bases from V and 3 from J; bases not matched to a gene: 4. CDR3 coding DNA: TGTGCCAGTGGGACAGGATACTACAATGAGCAGTTCTTC. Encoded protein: CASGTGYYNEQFF.

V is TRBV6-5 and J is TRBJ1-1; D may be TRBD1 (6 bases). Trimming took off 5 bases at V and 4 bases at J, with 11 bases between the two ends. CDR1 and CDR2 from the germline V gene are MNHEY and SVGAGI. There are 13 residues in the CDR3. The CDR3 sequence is CASSTGLVTEAFF. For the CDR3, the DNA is TGTGCCAGCAGTACAGGGTTGGTCACTGAAGCTTTCTTT.